This entry is about one T cell receptor beta chain. Its specificity is not known. Libraries were prepared by immunoSEQ multiplex PCR; TCRdb keeps only in-frame clonotypes and omits some of them. This sample has hundreds of thousands of clones, with about 95% found just once. Terminally differentiated effector memory CD45RA+ cells were left out of the naive CD8 fraction, which was CD45RO-negative and positively selected for CCR7. Germline CDR1 is SGHAT and CDR2 is FQNNGV. The CDR3 contains 15 residues. V lost 5 bases, J lost 5 bases, and 16 bases lay in between. This entry comes from a study of shared clonotypes between healthy human individuals. General study points: Represented genetic and exposure-history diversity was restricted by having few donors. The researchers took only blood, and tissue repertoires probably look different. With a few donors compared, 4% to 5% of naive CD4 clonotypes were shared.

This receptor was identified in a woman between 25 and 40 years old in good health. The source material was naive CD8+ T cells sorted from blood. This sequence joins TRBV11-2 and TRBJ2-1; tentative D call: TRBD2 (5 bases). For the CDR3, the DNA is TGTGCCAGCAGCCCCTTCCCGCAGAGGGACAATGAGCAGTTCTTC. Encoded protein: CASSPFPQRDNEQFF. Together with reference TRBV11-2 and TRBJ2-1, the CDR3 gives the full variable domain: EAGVAQSPRYKIIEKRQSVAFWCNPISGHATLYWYQQILGQGPKLLIQFQNNGVVDDSQLPKDRFSAERLKGVDSTLKIQPAKLEDSAVYLCASSPFPQRDNEQFFGPGTRLTVL.